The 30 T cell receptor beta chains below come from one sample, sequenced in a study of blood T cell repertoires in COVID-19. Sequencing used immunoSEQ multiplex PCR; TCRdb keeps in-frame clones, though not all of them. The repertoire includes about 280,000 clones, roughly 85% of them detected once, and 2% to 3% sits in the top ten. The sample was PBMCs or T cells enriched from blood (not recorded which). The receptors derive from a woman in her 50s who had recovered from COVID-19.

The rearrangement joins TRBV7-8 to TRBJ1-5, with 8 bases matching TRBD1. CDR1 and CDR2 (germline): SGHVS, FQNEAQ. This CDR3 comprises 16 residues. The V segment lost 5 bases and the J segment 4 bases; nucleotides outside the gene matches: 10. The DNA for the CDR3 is TGTGCCAGCAGCGTAAGGGAGCAGGGGGCAAATCAGCCCCAGCATTTT. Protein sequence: CASSVREQGANQPQHF. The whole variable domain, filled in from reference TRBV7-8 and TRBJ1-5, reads GAGVSQSPRYKVAKRGQDVALRCDPISGHVSLFWYQQALGQGPEFLTYFQNEAQLDKSGLPSDRFFAERPEGSVSTLKIQRTQQEDSAVYLCASSVREQGANQPQHFGDGTRLSIL.

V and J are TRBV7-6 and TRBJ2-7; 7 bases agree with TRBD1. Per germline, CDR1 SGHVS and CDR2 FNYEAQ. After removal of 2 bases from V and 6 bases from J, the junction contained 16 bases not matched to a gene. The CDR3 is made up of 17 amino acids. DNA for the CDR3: TGTGCCAGCAGCTTAAATACAGGGGCGAATATCCCCGCCGAGCAGTACTTC. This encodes CASSLNTGANIPAEQYF.

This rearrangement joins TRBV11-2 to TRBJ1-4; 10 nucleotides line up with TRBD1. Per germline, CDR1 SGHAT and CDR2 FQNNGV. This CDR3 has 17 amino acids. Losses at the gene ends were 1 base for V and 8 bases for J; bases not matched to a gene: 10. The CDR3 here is CASSLGAAGQGSEKLFF. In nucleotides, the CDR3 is TGTGCCAGCAGCTTAGGTGCAGCGGGACAGGGGTCGGAAAAACTGTTTTTT.

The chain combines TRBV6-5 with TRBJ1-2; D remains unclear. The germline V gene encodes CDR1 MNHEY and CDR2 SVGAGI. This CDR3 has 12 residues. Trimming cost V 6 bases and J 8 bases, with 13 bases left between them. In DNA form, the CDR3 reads TGTGCCAGCAGCCGGGCGAGGGAAGGCTACACCTTC. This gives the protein CASSRAREGYTF.

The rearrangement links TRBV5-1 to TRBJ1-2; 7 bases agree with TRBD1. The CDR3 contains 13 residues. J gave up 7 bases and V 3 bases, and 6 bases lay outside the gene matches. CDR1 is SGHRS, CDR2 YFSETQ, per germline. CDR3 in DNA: TGCGCCAGCAGCTCGACCAACAGGGGTGGCTACACCTTC. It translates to CASSSTNRGGYTF. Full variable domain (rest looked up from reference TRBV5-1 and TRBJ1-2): KAGVTQTPRYLIKTRGQQVTLSCSPISGHRSVSWYQQTPGQGLQFLFEYFSETQRNKGNFPGRFSGRQFSNSRSEMNVSTLELGDSALYLCASSSTNRGGYTFGSGTRLTVV.

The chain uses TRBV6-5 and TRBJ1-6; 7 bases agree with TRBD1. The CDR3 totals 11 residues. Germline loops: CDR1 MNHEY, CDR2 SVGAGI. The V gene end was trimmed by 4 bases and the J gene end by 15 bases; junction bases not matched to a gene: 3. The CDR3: CASSLTGVLHF. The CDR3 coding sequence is TGTGCCAGCAGTTTAACAGGGGTCCTCCACTTT.

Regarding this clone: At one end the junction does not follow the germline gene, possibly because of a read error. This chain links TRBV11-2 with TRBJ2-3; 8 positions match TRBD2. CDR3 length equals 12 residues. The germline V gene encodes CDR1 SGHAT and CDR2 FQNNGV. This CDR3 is CASSLAGTRATW. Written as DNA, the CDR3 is TGTGCCAGCAGCTTAGCCGGGACTAGGGCCACTTGG.

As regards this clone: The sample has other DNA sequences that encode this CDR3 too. The CDR3 is CASSPGQGAYEQYF. Here the CDR3 DNA reads TGTGCCAGCAGTCCGGGACAGGGGGCATACGAGCAGTACTTC. The chain links TRBV27 to TRBJ2-7; TRBD1 agrees at 12 bases. The CDR3 loop spans 14 amino acids. Trimming cost V 5 bases and J 4 bases; bases outside gene matches: 3. Germline assignment: CDR1 MNHEY and CDR2 SMNVEV (reference sequence).

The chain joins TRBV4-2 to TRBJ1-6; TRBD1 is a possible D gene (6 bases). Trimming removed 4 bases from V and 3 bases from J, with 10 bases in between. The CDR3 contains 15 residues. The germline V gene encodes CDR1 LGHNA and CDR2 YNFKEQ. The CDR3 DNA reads TGTGCCAGCAGCCGTCAAGGGGGCTATAATTCACCCCTCCACTTT. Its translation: CASSRQGGYNSPLHF.

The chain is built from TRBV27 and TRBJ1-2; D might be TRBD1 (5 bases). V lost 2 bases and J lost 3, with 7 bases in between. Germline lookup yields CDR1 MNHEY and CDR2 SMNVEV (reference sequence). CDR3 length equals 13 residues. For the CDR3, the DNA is TGTGCCAGCAGTTTAGGGGCACACTATGGCTACACCTTC. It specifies CASSLGAHYGYTF.

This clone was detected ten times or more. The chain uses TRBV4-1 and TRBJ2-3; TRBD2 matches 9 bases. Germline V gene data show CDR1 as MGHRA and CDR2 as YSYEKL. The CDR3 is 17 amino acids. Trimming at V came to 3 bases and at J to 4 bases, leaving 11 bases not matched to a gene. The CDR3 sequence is CASSHPRGSGSSDTQYF. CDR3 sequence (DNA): TGCGCCAGCAGCCACCCGCGGGGTAGCGGGAGTTCAGATACGCAGTATTTT.

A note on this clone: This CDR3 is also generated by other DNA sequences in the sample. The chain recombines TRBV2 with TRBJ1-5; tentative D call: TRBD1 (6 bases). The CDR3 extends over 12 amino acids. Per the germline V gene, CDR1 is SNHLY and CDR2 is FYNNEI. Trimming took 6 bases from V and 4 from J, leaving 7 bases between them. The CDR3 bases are TGTGCCAGCAGGGACAGTAATCAGCCCCAGCATTTT. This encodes CASRDSNQPQHF.

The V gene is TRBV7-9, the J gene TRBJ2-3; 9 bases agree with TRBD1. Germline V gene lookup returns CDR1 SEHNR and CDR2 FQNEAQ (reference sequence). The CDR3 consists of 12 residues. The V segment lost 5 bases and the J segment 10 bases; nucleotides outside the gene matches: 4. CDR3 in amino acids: CASSADRGSQYF. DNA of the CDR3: TGTGCCAGCAGCGCCGACAGGGGGTCGCAGTATTTT.

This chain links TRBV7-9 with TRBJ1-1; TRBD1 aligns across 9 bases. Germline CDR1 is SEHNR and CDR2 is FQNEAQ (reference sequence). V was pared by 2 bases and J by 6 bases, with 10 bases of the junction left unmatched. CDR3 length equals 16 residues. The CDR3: CASSLTLTTGGAEAFF. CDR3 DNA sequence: TGTGCCAGCAGCTTAACCCTCACCACAGGGGGCGCTGAAGCTTTCTTT.

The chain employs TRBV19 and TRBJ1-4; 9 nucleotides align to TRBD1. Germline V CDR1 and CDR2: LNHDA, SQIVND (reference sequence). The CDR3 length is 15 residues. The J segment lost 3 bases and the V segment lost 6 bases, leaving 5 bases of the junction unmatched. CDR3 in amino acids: CASSETGGSNEKLFF. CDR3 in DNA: TGTGCCAGTAGCGAGACAGGGGGATCTAATGAAAAACTGTTTTTT. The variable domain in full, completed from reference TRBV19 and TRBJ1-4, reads DGGITQSPKYLFRKEGQNVTLSCEQNLNHDAMYWYRQDPGQGLRLIYYSQIVNDFQKGDIAEGYSVSREKKESFPLTVTSAQKNPTAFYLCASSETGGSNEKLFFGSGTQLSVL.

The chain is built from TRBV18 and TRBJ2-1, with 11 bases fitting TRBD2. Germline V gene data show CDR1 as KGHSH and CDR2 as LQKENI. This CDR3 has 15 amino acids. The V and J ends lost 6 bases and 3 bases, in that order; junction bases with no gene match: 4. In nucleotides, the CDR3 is TGTGCCAGCTCGCTAGCGGGAGGATTCTACAATGAGCAGTTCTTC. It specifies CASSLAGGFYNEQFF.

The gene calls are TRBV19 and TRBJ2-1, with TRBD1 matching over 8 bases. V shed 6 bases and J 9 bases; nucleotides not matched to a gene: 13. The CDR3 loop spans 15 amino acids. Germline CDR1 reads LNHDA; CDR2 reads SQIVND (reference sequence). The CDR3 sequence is CASSARWGQASEQFF. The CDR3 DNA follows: TGTGCCAGTAGCGCACGATGGGGACAGGCGAGTGAGCAGTTCTTC.

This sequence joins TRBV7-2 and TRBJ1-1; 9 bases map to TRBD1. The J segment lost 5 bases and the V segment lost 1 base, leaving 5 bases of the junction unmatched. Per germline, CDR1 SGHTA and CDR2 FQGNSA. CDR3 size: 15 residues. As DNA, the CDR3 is TGTGCCAGCAGCTTAGATGGGACAGGGAGGACTGAAGCTTTCTTT. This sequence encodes CASSLDGTGRTEAFF.

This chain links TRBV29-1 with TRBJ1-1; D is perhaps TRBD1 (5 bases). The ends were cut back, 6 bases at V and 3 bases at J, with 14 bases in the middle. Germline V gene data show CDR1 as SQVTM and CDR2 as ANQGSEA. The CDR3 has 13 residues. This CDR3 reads CSVAEQGDTEAFF. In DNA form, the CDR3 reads TGCAGCGTGGCGGAGCAAGGGGACACTGAAGCTTTCTTT.

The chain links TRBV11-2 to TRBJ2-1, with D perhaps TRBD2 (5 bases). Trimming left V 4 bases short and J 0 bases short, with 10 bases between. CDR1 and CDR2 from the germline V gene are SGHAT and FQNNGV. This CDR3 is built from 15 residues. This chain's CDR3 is CASSSRTDSYNEQFF. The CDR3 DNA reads TGTGCCAGCAGCTCCAGGACTGACTCCTACAATGAGCAGTTCTTC.

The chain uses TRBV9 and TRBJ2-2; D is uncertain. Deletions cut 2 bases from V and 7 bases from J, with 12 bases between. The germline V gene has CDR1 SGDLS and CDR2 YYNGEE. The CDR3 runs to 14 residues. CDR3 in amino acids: CASSVGFFDGELFF. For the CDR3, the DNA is TGTGCCAGCAGCGTCGGGTTTTTCGACGGGGAGCTGTTTTTT.

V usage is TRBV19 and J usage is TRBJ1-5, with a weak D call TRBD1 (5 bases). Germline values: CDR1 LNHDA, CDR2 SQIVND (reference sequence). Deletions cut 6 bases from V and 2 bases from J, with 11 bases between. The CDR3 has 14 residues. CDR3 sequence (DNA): TGTGCCAGTAGGGATTTACAGGGCAATCAGCCCCAGCATTTT. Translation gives CASRDLQGNQPQHF.

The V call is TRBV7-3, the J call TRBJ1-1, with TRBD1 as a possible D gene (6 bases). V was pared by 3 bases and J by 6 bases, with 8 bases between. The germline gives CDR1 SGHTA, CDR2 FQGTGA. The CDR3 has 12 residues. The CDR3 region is CASSFPGAEAFF. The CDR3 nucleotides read TGTGCCAGCAGCTTCCCAGGGGCTGAAGCTTTCTTT.

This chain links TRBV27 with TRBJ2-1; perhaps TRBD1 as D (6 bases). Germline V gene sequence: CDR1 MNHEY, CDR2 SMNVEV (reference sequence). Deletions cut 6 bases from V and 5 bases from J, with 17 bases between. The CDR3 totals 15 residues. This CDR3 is CASSPDRSGNNEQFF. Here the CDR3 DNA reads TGTGCCAGCAGCCCTGACAGGTCGGGTAACAATGAGCAGTTCTTC.

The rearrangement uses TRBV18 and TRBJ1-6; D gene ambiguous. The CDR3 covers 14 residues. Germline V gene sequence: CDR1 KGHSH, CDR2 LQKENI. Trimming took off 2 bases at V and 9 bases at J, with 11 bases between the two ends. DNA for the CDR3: TGTGCCAGCTCACCAGGGAGGACGGCTTCACCCCTCCACTTT. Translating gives CASSPGRTASPLHF.

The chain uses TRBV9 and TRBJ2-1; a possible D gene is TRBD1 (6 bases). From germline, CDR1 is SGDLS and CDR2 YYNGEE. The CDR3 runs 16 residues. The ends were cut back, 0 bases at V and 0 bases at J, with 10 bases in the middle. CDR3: CASSVGGQVSYNEQFF. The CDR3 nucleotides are TGTGCCAGCAGCGTAGGGGGGCAGGTCTCCTACAATGAGCAGTTCTTC.

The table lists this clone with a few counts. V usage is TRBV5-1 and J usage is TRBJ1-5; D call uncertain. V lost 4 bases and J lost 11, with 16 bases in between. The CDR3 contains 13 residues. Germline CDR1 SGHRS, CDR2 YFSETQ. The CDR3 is CASSQDTAGTQHF. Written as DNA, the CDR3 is TGCGCCAGCAGCCAAGACACGGCCGGGACCCAGCATTTT.

CDR3 sequence (DNA): TGTGCCAGCAGCTTACAGACTAGCTCTTCCCAGCAGTTCTTC. This codes for CASSLQTSSSQQFF. The chain has TRBV11-2 and TRBJ2-1, with TRBD2 matching over 7 bases. CDR3 size: 14 residues. Trimming took 2 bases from V and 11 from J; bases not matched to a gene: 9. CDR1 and CDR2 (germline): SGHAT, FQNNGV.

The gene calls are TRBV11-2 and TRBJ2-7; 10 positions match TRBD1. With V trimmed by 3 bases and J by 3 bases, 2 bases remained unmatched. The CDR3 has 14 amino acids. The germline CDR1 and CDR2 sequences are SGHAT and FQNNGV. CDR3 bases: TGTGCCAGCAGCTTCGGGACAGGGGACTACGAGCAGTACTTC. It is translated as CASSFGTGDYEQYF.

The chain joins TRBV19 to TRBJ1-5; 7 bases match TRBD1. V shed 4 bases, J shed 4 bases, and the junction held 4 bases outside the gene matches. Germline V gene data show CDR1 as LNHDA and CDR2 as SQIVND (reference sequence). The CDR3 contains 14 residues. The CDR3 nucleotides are TGTGCCAGTAGTACCTCAGGGGGGAATCAGCCCCAGCATTTT. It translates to CASSTSGGNQPQHF.